The clone carrying this TCR beta chain was seen only a few times. What it binds is not known. CDR1 is SGHRS and CDR2 is YFSETQ in the germline V gene. This CDR3 is 14 amino acids long. V lost 4 bases to trimming and J lost 5 bases, with 16 bases between them. This sample was included in a study of CD8 T cells in ankylosing spondylitis. General observations from the study: Earlier studies detected some motif variants in reactive arthritis synovial fluid and blood. Eight or nine highly homologous variants formed a TCR beta motif that appeared characteristic of ankylosing spondylitis blood.

TCRdb processed the 5' RACE reads anew with MiXCR; each CDR3 protein has one entry. The profile shows under 150,000 distinct CDR3 sequences, about 15% of them singletons. The chain carries TRBV5-1 and TRBJ2-7, with D perhaps matching TRBD2 (6 bases). The source material was blood, either unsorted or a sorted T cell fraction (not recorded which). This clonotype originated in a male donor with ankylosing spondylitis. Written as DNA, the CDR3 is TGCGCCAGCAGCCCCGCGGGATACGGGCACGAGCAGTACTTC. Protein sequence: CASSPAGYGHEQYF. Full variable domain (rest looked up from reference TRBV5-1 and TRBJ2-7): KAGVTQTPRYLIKTRGQQVTLSCSPISGHRSVSWYQQTPGQGLQFLFEYFSETQRNKGNFPGRFSGRQFSNSRSEMNVSTLELGDSALYLCASSPAGYGHEQYFGPGTRLTVT.